These 30 T cell receptor beta chains came from one sample sequenced in a study of blood T cell repertoires in COVID-19. This table comes from immunoSEQ multiplex PCR, and its TCRdb copy is limited to in-frame clones, with some not included. The sample lists 250,000 or so clones, around 85% occurring once. The sample was PBMCs or T cells enriched from blood (not recorded which). Receptors originate from a woman aged 45-65 years who had recovered from COVID-19.

The chain carries TRBV28 and TRBJ1-5; TRBD1 is a possible D gene (6 bases). This CDR3 is built from 14 residues. V lost 6 bases and J 6 bases, leaving 15 bases between the germline ends. In germline, CDR1 is MDHEN, CDR2 SYDVKM. The CDR3 sequence is CASRTRGEGQPQHF. CDR3 sequence (DNA): TGTGCCAGCAGAACCAGGGGTGAGGGTCAGCCCCAGCATTTT. Together with reference TRBV28 and TRBJ1-5, the CDR3 gives the full variable domain: DVKVTQSSRYLVKRTGEKVFLECVQDMDHENMFWYRQDPGLGLRLIYFSYDVKMKEKGDIPEGYSVSREKKERFSLILESASTNQTSMYLCASRTRGEGQPQHFGDGTRLSIL.

The chain carries TRBV15 and TRBJ1-1; no clear D gene. This CDR3 is built from 16 residues. Germline V gene data show CDR1 as LNHNV and CDR2 as YYDKDF (reference sequence). Trimming took 1 base from V and 1 from J, leaving 13 bases between them. CDR3 protein: CATSRGRPGENTEAFF. Written as DNA, the CDR3 is TGTGCCACCAGCAGAGGCAGGCCAGGTGAGAACACTGAAGCTTTCTTT.

V gene TRBV5-1 combines with J gene TRBJ1-6; 8 nucleotides line up with TRBD1. Germline CDR1 SGHRS, CDR2 YFSETQ. The CDR3 contains 15 residues. V shed 4 bases and J 10 bases; nucleotides not matched to a gene: 10. CDR3 residues: CASSVGQGNGSPLHF. CDR3 in DNA: TGCGCCAGCAGCGTTGGACAGGGAAACGGGTCACCCCTCCACTTT.

This chain links TRBV4-2 with TRBJ2-7; 9 nucleotides align to TRBD2. With V trimmed by 1 base and J by 0 bases, 7 bases remained unmatched. Germline loops: CDR1 LGHNA, CDR2 YNFKEQ. This CDR3 contains 17 residues. The CDR3 coding sequence is TGTGCCAGCAGCCAAGGGGTAGCGGGAGTATCCTCCTACGAGCAGTACTTC. Its protein is CASSQGVAGVSSYEQYF.

The V call is TRBV6-5, the J call TRBJ2-7; TRBD1 aligns across 7 bases. The ends lost 5 bases at V and 6 bases at J; junction bases unmatched: 7. This CDR3 has 13 residues. Germline V lookup: CDR1 MNHEY, CDR2 SVGAGI. The CDR3 reads CASSPPTGTEQYF. The CDR3, as DNA: TGTGCCAGCAGTCCGCCGACAGGGACCGAGCAGTACTTC.

This chain connects TRBV4-1 to TRBJ1-5; TRBD1 matches 7 bases. The CDR3 loop spans 16 amino acids. Trimming cost V 4 bases and J 4 bases; bases outside gene matches: 10. Germline-derived CDR1 and CDR2 are MGHRA and YSYEKL. CDR3 sequence (DNA): TGCGCCAGCAGCCGCAATCGGGACAGAACGAATCAGCCCCAGCATTTT. Its translation: CASSRNRDRTNQPQHF.

The chain recombines TRBV28 with TRBJ2-1; TRBD1 matches at 7 bases. Trimming cost V 5 bases and J 6 bases; bases outside gene matches: 19. The CDR3 sequence is 18 residues long. Germline values: CDR1 MDHEN, CDR2 SYDVKM. CDR3 nucleotide sequence: TGTGCCAGCAGTCCCCCGACAGGGAACCCCATGGGGTCCAATGAGCAGTTCTTC. Translating gives CASSPPTGNPMGSNEQFF.

The chain couples TRBV6-5 to TRBJ1-2; TRBD1 aligns across 8 bases. Germline loops: CDR1 MNHEY, CDR2 SVGAGI. This CDR3 contains 15 residues. Trimming removed 4 bases from V and 3 bases from J; junction bases left unmatched: 7. CDR3 nucleotide sequence: TGTGCCAGCAGTTCCATTGGACAGGGAGACTATGGCTACACCTTC. Its protein is CASSSIGQGDYGYTF.

This sequence joins TRBV4-2 and TRBJ2-2; 14 bases match TRBD2. Germline V gene sequence: CDR1 LGHNA, CDR2 YNFKEQ. This CDR3 region has 19 residues. V lost 5 bases to trimming and J lost 5 bases; unmatched junction nucleotides: 13. CDR3 DNA: TGTGCCAGCAGCGACGGACTAGCGGGAGGAGTAGGGGGAACCGGGGAGCTGTTTTTT. Its translation: CASSDGLAGGVGGTGELFF.

This clone occurred a few times. The chain recombines TRBV4-1 with TRBJ2-7; unclear D gene. Trimming removed 4 bases at V and 3 bases at J, with 13 bases between. The CDR3 length is 14 residues. Germline CDR1 reads MGHRA; CDR2 reads YSYEKL. The DNA of the CDR3 is TGCGCCAGCAGCCTTTTGGATGGCGGCTACGAGCAGTACTTC. Encoded protein: CASSLLDGGYEQYF.

The J gene is TRBJ2-5, the V gene TRBV2, with D possibly matching TRBD1 (6 bases). Trimming shortened V by 7 bases and J by 3 bases, and 6 bases separated the two germline ends. The CDR3 totals 11 residues. CDR1 is SNHLY, CDR2 FYNNEI, per germline. Here the CDR3 reads CASTGEETQYF. The CDR3 bases are TGTGCCAGCACAGGGGAAGAGACCCAGTACTTC.

In nucleotides, the CDR3 is TGTGCCAGCAGCTTAGGAGGGGGGGACATAATCTCCTACGAGCAGTACTTC. Translation: CASSLGGGDIISYEQYF. The chain employs TRBV7-9 and TRBJ2-7; perhaps TRBD2 as D (7 bases). Germline values: CDR1 SEHNR, CDR2 FQNEAQ (reference sequence). The CDR3 contains 17 residues. V lost 1 base and J 0 bases, leaving 16 bases between the germline ends.

The chain uses TRBV19 and TRBJ2-3; TRBD2 matches at 7 bases. The CDR3 consists of 15 residues. The germline CDR1 and CDR2 sequences are LNHDA and SQIVND (reference sequence). The V gene end was trimmed by 3 bases and the J gene end by 6 bases; junction bases not matched to a gene: 9. This CDR3 reads CASSISGTTPDTQYF. The CDR3 DNA is TGTGCCAGTAGTATCAGCGGGACCACCCCTGATACGCAGTATTTT.

The chain employs TRBV15 and TRBJ1-4; TRBD1 might be the D (6 bases). This CDR3 is 14 amino acids long. Trimming stripped 3 bases from V and 8 bases from J, with 13 bases between. The germline CDR1 and CDR2 sequences are LNHNV and YYDKDF (reference sequence). The CDR3 DNA is TGTGCCACCAGCAGGACGGCAGGGGCAGAAAAACTGTTTTTT. This translates into CATSRTAGAEKLFF.

The rearrangement links TRBV7-8 to TRBJ2-5; 14 bases agree with TRBD2. From germline, CDR1 is SGHVS and CDR2 FQNEAQ. The CDR3 is made up of 16 amino acids. V shed 4 bases, J shed 5 bases, and the junction held 6 bases outside the gene matches. CDR3 loop: CASSWGTSGSGETQYF. The CDR3 DNA is TGTGCCAGCAGCTGGGGGACTAGCGGGAGCGGCGAGACCCAGTACTTC.

The gene calls are TRBV4-2 and TRBJ2-3, with D unresolved. Trimming pared 2 bases from V and 8 bases from J, leaving 26 bases between. CDR3 length equals 18 residues. Germline CDR1 reads LGHNA; CDR2 reads YNFKEQ. CDR3 nucleotides: TGTGCCAGCAGCCAATCCCCCCGAGTTGGTGTGGTTCCCGTTACGCAGTATTTT. Translation gives CASSQSPRVGVVPVTQYF.

The rearrangement links TRBV7-2 to TRBJ2-4; D possibly corresponds to TRBD2 (6 bases). CDR1 is SGHTA and CDR2 is FQGNSA in the germline V gene. The CDR3 is made up of 17 amino acids. V lost 2 bases to trimming and J lost 8 bases, with 22 bases between them. CDR3 protein: CASSLFYIAGSSDIQYF. DNA of the CDR3: TGTGCCAGCAGCTTATTTTATATCGCGGGATCCTCAGACATTCAGTACTTC.

This CDR3 is CASSAGTSGRRGNEQFF. The CDR3 DNA reads as TGTGCCAGCAGTGCCGGGACTAGCGGGAGAAGGGGGAATGAGCAGTTCTTC. This chain joins TRBV6-4 and TRBJ2-1; 14 bases are a match to TRBD2. Germline CDR1 is MRHNA and CDR2 is SNTAGT. There are 17 residues in the CDR3. Trimming removed 4 bases from V and 7 bases from J; junction bases left unmatched: 9.

This clone was recorded once. V is TRBV2 and J is TRBJ1-2, with D possibly being TRBD1 (5 bases). CDR3 size: 14 residues. CDR1 is SNHLY, CDR2 FYNNEI, per germline. V was trimmed by 7 bases and J by 7 bases, leaving 19 bases between them. CDR3 in amino acids: CASIDPGALVGYTF. DNA of the CDR3: TGTGCCAGCATCGACCCTGGGGCCTTGGTTGGCTACACCTTC. Looking up the rest from reference TRBV2 and TRBJ1-2 gives the full variable domain: EPEVTQTPSHQVTQMGQEVILRCVPISNHLYFYWYRQILGQKVEFLVSFYNNEISEKSEIFDDQFSVERPDGSNFTLKIRSTKLEDSAMYFCASIDPGALVGYTFGSGTRLTVV.

The rearrangement links TRBV7-8 to TRBJ2-2, with 12 positions matching TRBD2. Germline CDR1 reads SGHVS; CDR2 reads FQNEAQ. This CDR3 is 17 amino acids long. The trim removed 4 bases at V and 1 base at J, leaving 4 bases unmatched. The DNA of the CDR3 is TGTGCCAGCAGCTCCCCACTAGCGGGAGGGAACACCGGGGAGCTGTTTTTT. Residues: CASSSPLAGGNTGELFF.

The chain couples TRBV27 to TRBJ2-3; perhaps TRBD2 as D (6 bases). Trimming took off 4 bases at V and 1 base at J, with 12 bases between the two ends. The CDR3 runs to 15 residues. Germline V CDR1 and CDR2: MNHEY, SMNVEV (reference sequence). The CDR3 is CASSSGGKRTDTQYF. DNA for the CDR3: TGTGCCAGCAGTTCCGGCGGGAAACGCACAGATACGCAGTATTTT.

The J gene is TRBJ1-2, the V gene TRBV27; perhaps TRBD1 as D (6 bases). The CDR3 length is 15 residues. Trimming pared 0 bases from V and 8 bases from J, leaving 16 bases between. Germline-derived CDR1 and CDR2 are MNHEY and SMNVEV (reference sequence). The DNA for the CDR3 is TGTGCCAGCAGTTTATCGAACAGGGCCAGTTGGGGCTACACCTTC. It translates to CASSLSNRASWGYTF.

A note on this clone: A read error may produce the germline difference seen at one junction end. The chain carries TRBV7-7 and TRBJ2-1, with 11 bases identical to TRBD2. This CDR3 has 15 residues. Looked up from germline, CDR1 is SSHAT and CDR2 is FNYEAQ (reference sequence). Here the CDR3 reads CASSLGTGLADEQFF. Here the CDR3 DNA reads TGTGCTAGCAGCTTAGGAACGGGACTAGCGGATGAGCAGTTCTTC.

This sequence joins TRBV7-8 and TRBJ2-3, with 12 positions matching TRBD2. Germline V gene data show CDR1 as SGHVS and CDR2 as FQNEAQ. Germline trimming cut 5 bases from V and 1 base from J; bases unmatched to any gene: 4. CDR3 length equals 16 residues. DNA for the CDR3: TGTGCCAGCAGCCCGCTAGCGGGAGGGCGCACAGATACGCAGTATTTT. This translates into CASSPLAGGRTDTQYF.

The rearrangement joins TRBV7-9 to TRBJ2-2; 9 positions match TRBD1. The V gene end was trimmed by 3 bases and the J gene end by 8 bases; junction bases not matched to a gene: 10. Germline V lookup: CDR1 SEHNR, CDR2 FQNEAQ (reference sequence). The CDR3 loop spans 16 amino acids. CDR3 sequence reads: CASSFITGTGPGELFF. The CDR3 DNA follows: TGTGCCAGCAGCTTTATCACCGGGACAGGGCCTGGGGAGCTGTTTTTT.

V usage is TRBV9 and J usage is TRBJ1-1; D is unresolved. CDR1 and CDR2 from the germline V gene are SGDLS and YYNGEE. The CDR3 contains 14 residues. Trimming removed 0 bases from V and 0 bases from J, with 6 bases in between. The CDR3 DNA reads TGTGCCAGCAGCGTAGCTACGATGAACACTGAAGCTTTCTTT. Protein product: CASSVATMNTEAFF.

This clone was counted between two and nine times. The chain carries TRBV19 and TRBJ2-1; 10 bases are shared with TRBD2. Germline assignment: CDR1 LNHDA and CDR2 SQIVND (reference sequence). The CDR3 spans 13 residues. V dropped 10 bases and J dropped 4; count of bases not matched to a gene: 4. The CDR3 loop reads CATTSGTYNEQFF. CDR3 in DNA: TGTGCCACTACTAGCGGGACATACAATGAGCAGTTCTTC.

Only one count was recorded for this clone. The chain uses TRBV7-9 and TRBJ2-3, with 11 bases fitting TRBD1. This CDR3 has 15 residues. CDR1 is SEHNR and CDR2 is FQNEAQ in the germline V gene (reference sequence). V lost 5 bases and J lost 3; bases outside the gene matches: 4. CDR3 nucleotide sequence: TGTGCCAGCAGCCCGGACAGGGGGCGGACAGATACGCAGTATTTT. This codes for CASSPDRGRTDTQYF.

The rearrangement links TRBV19 to TRBJ2-7; TRBD2 matches at 10 bases. This CDR3 is 14 amino acids long. The V gene's germline CDR1 is LNHDA and CDR2 SQIVND (reference sequence). Losses at the gene ends were 2 bases for V and 2 bases for J; bases not matched to a gene: 0. CDR3 sequence reads: CASSISGGAYEQYF. CDR3 nucleotides: TGTGCCAGTAGTATAAGCGGGGGGGCCTACGAGCAGTACTTC.

This chain links TRBV15 with TRBJ1-5; no definite D call. In germline, CDR1 is LNHNV, CDR2 YYDKDF (reference sequence). V lost 0 bases and J lost 4, with 7 bases in between. The CDR3 has 14 residues. CDR3 in DNA: TGTGCCACCAGCAGAGACACAGCTAATCAGCCCCAGCATTTT. This codes for CATSRDTANQPQHF.